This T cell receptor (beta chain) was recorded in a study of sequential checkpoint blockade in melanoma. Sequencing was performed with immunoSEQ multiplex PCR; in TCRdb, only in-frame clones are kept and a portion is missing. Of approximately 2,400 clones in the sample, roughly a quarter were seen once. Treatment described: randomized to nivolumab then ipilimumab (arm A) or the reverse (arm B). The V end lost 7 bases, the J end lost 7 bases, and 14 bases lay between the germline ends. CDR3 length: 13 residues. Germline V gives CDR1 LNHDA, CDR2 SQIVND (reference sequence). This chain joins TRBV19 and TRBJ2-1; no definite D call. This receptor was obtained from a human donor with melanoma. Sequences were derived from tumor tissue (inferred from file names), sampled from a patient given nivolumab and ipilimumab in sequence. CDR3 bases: TGTGCCAGTACCGTGGGTCGTCGAAATGAGCAGTTCTTC. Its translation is CASTVGRRNEQFF.